What follows are 3 T cell receptor beta chains derived from one specimen sequenced in a study of regulatory T cells in long-lasting Graves disease. Arm-PCR of CDR3 regions and iRepertoire HTBI primers were used to build TCR beta libraries. TCRdb independently ran MiXCR on the multiplex PCR reads; one entry per CDR3 protein. The data hold around 470,000 distinct CDR3 sequences, with around 15% observed a single time. Time point defined: newly diagnosed GD, antithyroid drugs for less than 3 months. Making the TCR library involved RNA that had been extracted from PBMCs. This sample also belongs to another study, concerning T cells in Graves' hyperthyroidism and ophthalmopathy.

The sample consisted of peripheral blood mononuclear cells (PBMCs), taken at new diagnosis, from a patient treated with antithyroid drugs. These receptors all come from a woman aged 50 to 65 with Graves disease.

This chain links TRBV7-9 with TRBJ2-2; TRBD1 aligns across 12 bases. The CDR3 has 19 amino acids. Germline V CDR1 and CDR2: SEHNR, FQNEAQ (reference sequence). Unmatched junction bases numbered 10, after V lost 4 bases and J lost 1 base. CDR3 region: CASSSNGTGGLLNTGELFF. CDR3 nucleotide sequence: TGTGCCAGCAGCTCTAATGGGACAGGGGGCCTCTTGAACACCGGGGAGCTGTTTTTT.

The sample holds many counts of this clonotype. J is TRBJ2-1 and V is TRBV6-2 or TRBV6-3; 8 nucleotides align to TRBD1. V gave up 5 bases and J gave up 7 bases; unmatched junction bases: 7. CDR3 size: 14 residues. CDR1 MNHEY and CDR2 SVGEGT come from the germline V gene. In DNA, the CDR3 is TGTGCCAGCAGTGGACAGGGATCTGGAAATGAGCAGTTCTTC. It yields the protein CASSGQGSGNEQFF.

As regards this clonotype: Relative to the germline gene, one junction end is altered; a read error may explain this. The V and J genes are TRBV3-1 and TRBJ2-3; TRBD2 matches 14 bases. The DNA end is a closer match to TRBJ2-1, so the J assignment may be wrong. The CDR3 extends over 15 amino acids. CDR1 LGHDT and CDR2 YNNKEL come from the germline V gene (reference sequence). CDR3: CASGQFGLAGGGQFF. The DNA of the CDR3 is TGTGCCAGCGGCCAATTTGGACTAGCGGGAGGAGGGCAGTTCTTC.